The present TCR beta chain was sequenced within a study of identical twins. This clonotype was seen only a few times. The CDR3 loop spans 14 amino acids. In germline, CDR1 is DFQATT, CDR2 SNEGSKA (reference sequence). V dropped 3 bases and J dropped 1 base, with 11 bases sitting between them. Template switching added a universal primer site; cDNA carried unique molecular identifiers. TCRdb passed the 5' RACE reads through MiXCR, listing each CDR3 protein once. The profile shows approximately 1.8 million distinct CDR3 sequences, around a third of them singletons. The clonotype comes from a newborn girl in good health. Sequencing was carried out using cord blood. This chain links TRBV20-1 with TRBJ2-3; D is perhaps TRBD1 (6 bases). CDR3 coding DNA: TGCAGTGCTAGGCCGGCAGGGGGCACAGATACGCAGTATTTT. Translation gives CSARPAGGTDTQYF.